Listed below are T cell receptor beta chains from one sample, sequenced in a study of T-cell reconstitution after alpha-beta-depleted transplantation in children. Using its own MiXCR run on the PCR reads, TCRdb lists one record per CDR3 protein. The sample includes some 310,000 distinct CDR3 sequences, around 25% seen only once; the top ten take approximately 11%. The sequencing used PBMCs, mostly from graft donor cells, collected 180 days after TCRalphabeta/CD19-depleted stem cell transplant. These receptors originate from a male patient younger than 18 who had a stem cell transplant for acute lymphoblastic leukemia, so the T cells may come from the graft donor. Both conserved end residues are part of each CDR3.

TRBJ2-7	14	TRBV9	CASSVEGDLYEQYF
TRBJ1-6	17	TRBV12-3/TRBV12-4	CASSLRVRSSYNSPLHF
TRBJ2-1	11	TRBV2	CASEGGNEQFF
TRBJ2-5	12	TRBV7-9	CASRKMEETQYF
TRBJ2-7	17	TRBV3-1	CASSQDLKEVSSYEQYF
TRBJ2-6	15	TRBV15	CATSREIAGANVLTF
TRBJ2-7	15	TRBV20-1	CSASPVGGRARGQYF
TRBJ2-7	15	TRBV4-2	CASSQGVWGGYEQYF
TRBJ2-7	17	TRBV7-6	CASSLGVQGGTSYEQYF
TRBJ2-3	16	TRBV7-9	CASSSPGQGHTDTQYF
TRBJ2-3	17	TRBV6-5	CASSYSSGRGRADTQYF
TRBJ2-5	12	TRBV13	CASSSGTADQYF
TRBJ2-5	16	TRBV7-9	CASSSTSGRFWETQYF
TRBJ1-4	12	TRBV5-1	CASSFSFEKLFF
TRBJ1-2	11	TRBV12-3/TRBV12-4	CASTVRYGYTF